Following are 30 T cell receptor beta chains from one sample sequenced in a study of Graves' ophthalmopathy and Graves' hyperthyroidism. The study amplified TCR beta CDR3 regions using RNA transcripts. The first-round RT-PCR employed HTBI primers together with the Qiagen OneStep RT-PCR kit. A multiplex PCR was then performed as the second round. TCRdb re-derived calls from the multiplex PCR reads in MiXCR, one entry per CDR3 protein. The sample includes roughly 400,000 distinct CDR3 sequences, roughly 15% of them seen just once. Specimen: peripheral blood. These receptors were obtained from a woman aged 18 to 35 with stable Graves' hyperthyroidism.

This clonotype was counted many times. CDR3 in amino acids: CASSLGGTGLAFF. The CDR3 bases are TGTGCCAGCAGCTTAGGCGGGACAGGGTTAGCTTTCTTT. The chain uses TRBV11-2 and TRBJ1-1; TRBD1 matches at 9 bases. The length of the CDR3 is 13 residues. V lost 1 base and J lost 10; bases outside the gene matches: 4. Germline lookup yields CDR1 SGHAT and CDR2 FQNNGV.

This clonotype was counted only a few times. This sequence joins TRBV18 and TRBJ2-7, with unresolved D. Trimming cost V 3 bases and J 2 bases, with 11 bases left between them. CDR1 and CDR2 from the germline V gene are KGHSH and LQKENI. There are 14 residues in the CDR3. CDR3 in amino acids: CASSPVRLTYEQYF. The CDR3 bases are TGTGCCAGCTCACCGGTCAGGTTGACCTACGAGCAGTACTTC.

The chain combines TRBV10-3 with TRBJ1-1; D is undetermined. The CDR3 sequence is 14 residues long. V gave up 5 bases and J gave up 5 bases, with 15 bases separating them. Germline-derived CDR1 and CDR2 are ENHRY and SYGVKD. DNA of the CDR3: TGTGCCATCAGTCAGAAAAGTTCGGGGACTGAAGCTTTCTTT. It codes for CAISQKSSGTEAFF.

This clonotype was detected many times. The genes are TRBV6-1 and TRBJ2-7; D uncertain. V gave up 2 bases and J gave up 0 bases, with 14 bases separating them. Germline CDR1 MNHNS, CDR2 SASEGT. This CDR3 comprises 16 residues. The CDR3 nucleotides read TGTGCCAGCAGTGAATCCCCAGACTCTTACTCCTACGAGCAGTACTTC. Its protein product is CASSESPDSYSYEQYF.

This clonotype came up many times. The J gene is TRBJ2-3, the V gene TRBV6-1; the D gene is possibly TRBD2 (6 bases). The germline V gene has CDR1 MNHNS and CDR2 SASEGT. The CDR3 extends over 17 amino acids. Deletions cut 2 bases from V and 3 bases from J, with 18 bases between. The CDR3 is CASSERAGLSLTDTQYF. CDR3 DNA sequence: TGTGCCAGCAGTGAACGGGCGGGACTTTCACTAACAGATACGCAGTATTTT.

This clonotype appeared a few times. The V gene is TRBV12-3 or TRBV12-4, the J gene TRBJ1-4; 9 bases are a match to TRBD1. Trimming removed 6 bases from V and 11 bases from J; junction bases left unmatched: 13. This CDR3 comprises 15 residues. In DNA form, the CDR3 reads TGTGCCAGCAGCCCCCGACAGGGGGGTAGTGGGAAACTGTTTTTT. Its translation is CASSPRQGGSGKLFF.

The count of this clonotype is one. The rearrangement links TRBV27 to TRBJ1-1; the D gene is possibly TRBD1 (5 bases). The CDR3 consists of 16 residues. Trimming shortened V by 0 bases and J by 0 bases, and 11 bases separated the two germline ends. Germline CDR1 MNHEY, CDR2 SMNVEV (reference sequence). The CDR3 region has the DNA TGTGCCAGCAGTTTATCGGGGGGACCCTTGAACACTGAAGCTTTCTTT. This gives the protein CASSLSGGPLNTEAFF.

As DNA, the CDR3 is TGTGCCAGCAGTTCCCGAGACAGGGCGACTTCCTACGAGCAGTACTTC. This encodes CASSSRDRATSYEQYF. The chain couples TRBV6-2 or TRBV6-3 to TRBJ2-7, with TRBD1 identical over 7 bases. The V gene end was trimmed by 4 bases and the J gene end by 1 base; junction bases not matched to a gene: 10. The germline V gene has CDR1 MNHEY and CDR2 SVGEGT. The CDR3 extends over 16 amino acids.

This clonotype was observed at least ten times. This chain uses TRBV28 with TRBJ1-2; no reliable D call. Germline V gene sequence: CDR1 MDHEN, CDR2 SYDVKM. This CDR3 is built from 13 residues. Trimming left V 2 bases short and J 6 bases short, with 10 bases between. This CDR3 reads CASSLAGYDGYTF. CDR3 DNA sequence: TGTGCCAGCAGTTTAGCCGGGTATGATGGCTACACCTTC.

Only a few counts were recorded for this clonotype. This rearrangement joins TRBV6-1 to TRBJ1-1; TRBD1 is a possible D gene (5 bases). Germline CDR1 is MNHNS and CDR2 is SASEGT. The length of the CDR3 is 15 residues. Trimming pared 0 bases from V and 6 bases from J, leaving 14 bases between. The CDR3 coding sequence is TGTGCCAGCAGTGAAGCGATCTCGGGGACCCCTGAAGCTTTCTTT. Its translation: CASSEAISGTPEAFF.

This clonotype was counted at least ten times. The chain uses TRBV9 and TRBJ1-2, with unresolved D. V was cut by 8 bases and J by 6 bases, with 8 bases left in between. The CDR3 runs to 10 residues. CDR1 SGDLS and CDR2 YYNGEE come from the germline V gene. The CDR3 DNA reads as TGTGCCAGGAGACCTAATGGCTACACCTTC. Amino acids: CARRPNGYTF. The full variable domain, in which reference TRBV9 and TRBJ1-2 provide the parts outside the CDR3, is DSGVTQTPKHLITATGQRVTLRCSPRSGDLSVYWYQQSLDQGLQFLIQYYNGEERAKGNILERFSAQQFPDLHSELNLSSLELGDSALYFCARRPNGYTFGSGTRLTVV.

In this sample, this clonotype turned up many times. J is TRBJ2-7 and V is TRBV29-1, with D perhaps TRBD1 (5 bases). Deletions cut 5 bases from V and 4 bases from J, with 9 bases between. The CDR3 spans 11 residues. The germline V gene encodes CDR1 SQVTM and CDR2 ANQGSEA. CDR3 amino acids: CSVCTGYEQYF. CDR3 nucleotide sequence: TGCAGCGTTTGTACAGGATACGAGCAGTACTTC.

This clonotype was seen a few times. The rearrangement uses TRBV3-1 and TRBJ2-5; TRBD2 is a possible D gene (6 bases). Trimming stripped 4 bases from V and 5 bases from J, with 14 bases between. Germline V CDR1 and CDR2: LGHDT, YNNKEL (reference sequence). The CDR3 covers 14 residues. The CDR3 bases are TGTGCCAGCAGCCGGGATAGCGGACGGGAGACCCAGTACTTC. Translation: CASSRDSGRETQYF.

There are many counts of this clonotype. The gene calls are TRBV6-1 and TRBJ1-5, with TRBD1 matching over 8 bases. CDR3 size: 15 residues. Trimming removed 6 bases from V and 2 bases from J; junction bases left unmatched: 6. From germline, CDR1 is MNHNS and CDR2 SASEGT. The CDR3 loop is CASRTLTGGNQPQHF. In DNA form, the CDR3 reads TGTGCCAGCAGGACACTGACAGGGGGCAATCAGCCCCAGCATTTT.

This clonotype occurred many times. The rearrangement links TRBV10-3 to TRBJ2-7, with D possibly being TRBD1 (6 bases). Per the germline V gene, CDR1 is ENHRY and CDR2 is SYGVKD. The CDR3 contains 14 residues. The V end was cut by 10 bases, the J end by 1 base, with 17 bases between. DNA of the CDR3: TGTGCCACCTTACAGGGCGATGGGTCCTACGAGCAGTACTTC. Amino acid sequence: CATLQGDGSYEQYF.

This clonotype was counted ten times or more. J is TRBJ1-2 and V is TRBV6-2 or TRBV6-3, with 7 bases identical to TRBD1. Germline assignment: CDR1 MNHEY and CDR2 SVGEGT. The CDR3 sequence is 13 residues long. V was clipped by 6 bases and J by 5 bases; unmatched bases: 6. The CDR3 loop reads CASRDGTDYGYTF. The CDR3 nucleotides are TGTGCCAGCAGGGACGGGACAGATTATGGCTACACCTTC.

This clonotype was seen ten or more times. The chain recombines TRBV5-1 with TRBJ1-2, with 9 bases that match TRBD1. The CDR3 runs 15 residues. Looked up from germline, CDR1 is SGHRS and CDR2 is YFSETQ. After removal of 0 bases from V and 3 bases from J, the junction contained 3 bases not matched to a gene. In nucleotides, the CDR3 is TGCGCCAGCAGCTTGGTAGGACAGGGGTACTATGGCTACACCTTC. Encoded protein: CASSLVGQGYYGYTF.

This clonotype was seen at least ten times. The rearrangement links TRBV20-1 to TRBJ1-2, with D maybe TRBD1 (6 bases). The CDR3 runs to 12 residues. Trimming took off 5 bases at V and 8 bases at J, with 15 bases between the two ends. From germline, CDR1 is DFQATT and CDR2 SNEGSKA (reference sequence). The CDR3 spells CSADGTGTGYTF. The CDR3, as DNA: TGCAGTGCTGACGGAACAGGGACCGGCTACACCTTC.

There are many counts of this clonotype. The J gene is TRBJ2-5, the V gene TRBV19, with D tentatively TRBD1 (5 bases). CDR1 is LNHDA, CDR2 SQIVND, per germline (reference sequence). V shed 5 bases and J shed 4 bases, with 17 bases lying between them. This CDR3 has 15 amino acids. CDR3 sequence (DNA): TGTGCCAGTAGTTCCAACTCAGGGTCAGGAGAGACCCAGTACTTC. Encoded protein: CASSSNSGSGETQYF.

This clonotype was counted ten times or more. One junction end does not reproduce the germline sequence, and a read error may be involved. This sequence joins TRBV28 and TRBJ2-5, with no clear D. The CDR3 is made up of 15 amino acids. Germline V lookup: CDR1 MDHEN, CDR2 SYDVKM. CDR3 protein: CASSLRNSVQESQYF. Here the CDR3 DNA reads TGTGCCAGCAGTTTAAGAAATTCCGTGCAAGAGTCCCAGTACTTC.

A remark on this clonotype: Its ends do not fully match the called genes, so a read error is possible. The rearrangement joins TRBV12-3 or TRBV12-4 to TRBJ1-5, with D perhaps TRBD1 (5 bases). The CDR3 runs to 18 residues. This CDR3 reads CASSSDPQASYSNQPQRF. The CDR3 DNA sequence: TGTGCCAGCAGTTCCGATCCACAGGCGTCCTATAGCAATCAGCCCCAGCGTTTT.

This clonotype was recorded a few times. The chain employs TRBV4-1 and TRBJ2-7; maybe TRBD1 (7 bases). Trimming pared 3 bases from V and 5 bases from J, leaving 20 bases between. The CDR3 has 16 amino acids. Germline CDR1 MGHRA, CDR2 YSYEKL. CDR3 sequence: CASSHPRGDTAHEQYF. CDR3 coding DNA: TGCGCCAGCAGCCACCCCAGGGGGGATACGGCGCACGAGCAGTACTTC.

The table lists this clonotype with many counts. V gene TRBV6-5 combines with J gene TRBJ2-2, with 11 bases that match TRBD2. CDR3 length: 15 amino acids. V gave up 5 bases and J gave up 5 bases; unmatched junction bases: 4. Looked up from germline, CDR1 is MNHEY and CDR2 is SVGAGI. The DNA of the CDR3 is TGTGCCAGCAGTCGCACTAGCGGGGGAACCGGGGAGCTGTTTTTT. Its protein product is CASSRTSGGTGELFF.

This clonotype came up many times. The chain recombines TRBV6-5 with TRBJ2-4; D might be TRBD2 (6 bases). The CDR3 runs to 12 residues. V lost 0 bases to trimming and J lost 11 bases, with 8 bases between them. Germline CDR1 MNHEY, CDR2 SVGAGI. In DNA form, the CDR3 reads TGTGCCAGCAGTTACTCGGGGGAGGTTCAGTACTTC. Translation gives CASSYSGEVQYF.

At least ten counts were recorded for this clonotype. The V gene is TRBV7-9, the J gene TRBJ1-5, with a possible D match to TRBD1 (5 bases). CDR1 and CDR2 from the germline V gene are SEHNR and FQNEAQ (reference sequence). Deletions cut 5 bases from V and 5 bases from J, with 13 bases between. This CDR3 is built from 14 residues. The CDR3: CASSPEGSDQPQHF. Here the CDR3 DNA reads TGTGCCAGCAGCCCCGAGGGGAGCGATCAGCCCCAGCATTTT.

This clonotype was detected many times. The V gene is TRBV27, the J gene TRBJ2-7; maybe TRBD2 (5 bases). The germline CDR1 and CDR2 sequences are MNHEY and SMNVEV (reference sequence). The CDR3 contains 15 residues. V lost 5 bases, J lost 1 base, and 15 bases lay in between. The DNA of the CDR3 is TGTGCCAGCAGTCCCTACCGGACTGCTTCCTACGAGCAGTACTTC. Translation gives CASSPYRTASYEQYF.

The chain uses TRBV7-3 and TRBJ2-1, with D maybe TRBD2 (5 bases). Germline CDR1 SGHTA, CDR2 FQGTGA. This CDR3 spans 13 amino acids. Trimming stripped 3 bases from V and 9 bases from J, with 12 bases between. The CDR3 protein is CASSFGGRGEQFF. For the CDR3, the DNA is TGTGCCAGCAGCTTTGGAGGCCGGGGTGAGCAGTTCTTC.

This clonotype has at least ten counts. The V gene is TRBV3-1, the J gene TRBJ1-1, with D possibly TRBD1 on 6 matching bases. CDR3 size: 15 residues. Germline loops: CDR1 LGHDT, CDR2 YNNKEL (reference sequence). V was pared by 5 bases and J by 2 bases, with 15 bases between. CDR3 in amino acids: CASSSSDRINTEAFF. For the CDR3, the DNA is TGTGCCAGCAGCTCCTCGGACAGAATTAACACTGAAGCTTTCTTT.

Details on this clonotype: The CDR3 end shows no conserved phenylalanine or tryptophan, and so a read error is likely. The rearrangement joins TRBV27 to TRBJ1-2; tentatively, D is TRBD1 (5 bases). This CDR3 contains 14 residues. CDR1 and CDR2 from the germline V gene are MNHEY and SMNVEV (reference sequence). V dropped 3 bases and J dropped 4 bases, with 12 bases sitting between them. The CDR3 loop is CASSFGQGGYGYTV. The CDR3 bases are TGTGCCAGCAGTTTTGGCCAGGGAGGCTATGGCTACACCGTG.

Ten or more counts support this clonotype. This chain links TRBV6-2 or TRBV6-3 with TRBJ1-2; tentatively, D is TRBD1 (5 bases). Germline V gene data show CDR1 as MNHEY and CDR2 as SVGEGT. The germline V and J ends were trimmed by 0 bases and 2 bases, with 10 bases remaining between them. The CDR3 is 15 residues long. CDR3 sequence reads: CASSYSPGTNYGYTF. DNA of the CDR3: TGTGCCAGCAGTTACTCACCAGGGACCAACTATGGCTACACCTTC.